Following are 9 T cell receptor beta chains from one sample sequenced in a study of human T cells and chemical hapten exposure. Time point in this sample: pre-sensitization, week 0. Treatment reported: therapeutic diphenylcyclopropenone sensitization with weekly scalp DPC. TCRdb reprocessed the RACE reads with MiXCR, giving one entry per CDR3 protein. Of about 260,000 distinct CDR3 sequences in the sample, 7.5% to 9% are singletons; the top ten hold under 2.5%. The input for sequencing was whole blood, taken in connection with sensitization to the hapten diphenylcyclopropenone (DPC). Every receptor here comes from a woman aged 40 to 50 with alopecia areata. Some clones in this sample may be carry-over from other donors' samples.

CDR3 protein: CSARRQGDTQYF. CDR3 sequence (DNA): TGCAGTGCTCGACGGCAAGGAGATACGCAGTATTTT. This chain uses TRBV20-1 with TRBJ2-3; D is unclear. V was trimmed by 5 bases and J by 5 bases, leaving 11 bases between them. Per germline, CDR1 DFQATT and CDR2 SNEGSKA (reference sequence). The CDR3 is 12 amino acids.

This clonotype was recorded a few times. The chain is built from TRBV7-2 and TRBJ2-7; 13 nucleotides agree with TRBD2. Per germline, CDR1 SGHTA and CDR2 FQGNSA. The V and J ends lost 4 bases and 7 bases, in that order; junction bases with no gene match: 7. The CDR3 consists of 15 residues. The CDR3 sequence is CASSWRTSGRGEQYF. In DNA, the CDR3 is TGTGCCAGCAGCTGGAGGACTAGCGGGAGAGGGGAGCAGTACTTC.

This clonotype was counted between two and nine times. The CDR3 DNA reads TGTGCCAGCAGCCACCGAGGCATCGCGAACACCGGGGAGCTGTTTTTT. Residues: CASSHRGIANTGELFF. The chain joins TRBV7-3 to TRBJ2-2; D remains ambiguous. Germline CDR1 and CDR2: SGHTA and FQGTGA. V lost 5 bases to trimming and J lost 0 bases, with 13 bases between them. The CDR3 is 16 amino acids. The full variable domain, its missing parts supplied by reference TRBV7-3 and TRBJ2-2, is GAGVSQTPSNKVTEKGKYVELRCDPISGHTALYWYRQSLGQGPEFLIYFQGTGAADDSGLPNDRFFAVRPEGSVSTLKIQRTERGDSAVYLCASSHRGIANTGELFFGEGSRLTVL.

This clonotype was seen only a few times. This sequence joins TRBV7-8 and TRBJ2-4; D perhaps matches TRBD2 (6 bases). Germline loops: CDR1 SGHVS, CDR2 FQNEAQ. Trimming stripped 5 bases from V and 0 bases from J, with 14 bases between. This CDR3 is built from 16 residues. The chain's CDR3 is CASSEDRGLAKNIQYF. The CDR3, as DNA: TGTGCCAGCAGCGAAGACCGGGGACTAGCCAAAAACATTCAGTACTTC.

This clonotype was seen at least ten times. The rearrangement joins TRBV9 to TRBJ2-2; the match to TRBD2 covers 12 bases. Germline CDR1 SGDLS, CDR2 YYNGEE. This CDR3 is built from 15 residues. V lost 4 bases and J lost 6; bases outside the gene matches: 4. The CDR3 DNA follows: TGTGCCAGCAGCTCGACTAGCGGGAGTTCCGGGGAGCTGTTTTTT. Translating it yields CASSSTSGSSGELFF.

This clonotype was seen many times. The V and J genes are TRBV28 and TRBJ1-5; D might be TRBD1 (5 bases). Germline loops: CDR1 MDHEN, CDR2 SYDVKM. CDR3 length: 14 residues. The V end lost 8 bases, the J end lost 2 bases, and 13 bases lay between the germline ends. CDR3 amino acids: CASGPGRRNQPQHF. CDR3 bases: TGTGCCAGCGGACCGGGACGGCGCAATCAGCCCCAGCATTTT.

This clonotype was counted between two and nine times. The rearrangement links TRBV7-9 to TRBJ2-5, with 7 nucleotides matching TRBD1. The germline gives CDR1 SEHNR, CDR2 FQNEAQ (reference sequence). The CDR3 has 14 residues. V lost 3 bases and J lost 1; bases outside the gene matches: 2. The CDR3 loop is CASSFDRAQETQYF. The CDR3 nucleotides are TGTGCCAGCAGCTTCGACAGGGCCCAAGAGACCCAGTACTTC. The complete variable domain, with remaining parts taken from reference TRBV7-9 and TRBJ2-5, reads DTGVSQNPRHKITKRGQNVTFRCDPISEHNRLYWYRQTLGQGPEFLTYFQNEAQLEKSRLLSDRFSAERPKGSFSTLEIQRTEQGDSAMYLCASSFDRAQETQYFGPGTRLLVL.

This clonotype was detected a few times. CDR3 loop: CASSGTGGVDQPQHF. CDR3 coding DNA: TGTGCCAGCAGCGGCACAGGGGGCGTCGATCAGCCCCAGCATTTT. This sequence joins TRBV5-6 and TRBJ1-5; 9 bases map to TRBD1. CDR1 is SGHDT, CDR2 YYEEEE, per germline. The V segment lost 4 bases and the J segment 5 bases; nucleotides outside the gene matches: 7. The CDR3 has 15 residues.

This clonotype was seen ten or more times. The gene calls are TRBV20-1 and TRBJ2-3, with TRBD2 identical over 8 bases. V dropped 6 bases and J dropped 1; count of bases not matched to a gene: 9. Germline-derived CDR1 and CDR2 are DFQATT and SNEGSKA (reference sequence). The length of the CDR3 is 15 residues. The CDR3 DNA reads as TGCAGTGCCCCCTCTTGGCGGGAGGGCACAGATACGCAGTATTTT. Its translation is CSAPSWREGTDTQYF.